This record covers a single T cell receptor beta chain. This clonotype was seen a handful of times. Its binding antigen is unknown. Base qualities are not provided; no much larger clone lies one nucleotide away. Deletion took 8 bases off V and 6 bases off J, with a span of 10 bases between the germline ends. In the germline V gene, CDR1 corresponds to SQVTM and CDR2 to ANQGSEA. Its CDR3 holds 10 amino acids, cysteine through phenylalanine. Only the CDR3 DNA stays, 30 bases, in frame from base 1. The donors were 40 or so Caucasian individuals from Russia, aged 6 to 90 years, who were systemically healthy. Ten milliliters of peripheral blood were collected from each donor into EDTA-treated Vacutainer tubes. Ficoll-Paque density-gradient centrifugation was used to isolate PBMCs, with at least 6.5 million obtained per sample. Trizol reagent was used to extract total RNA from PBMCs, with at least 6 micrograms per sample. Naive CD45RAhigh/CD27high T cell percentages were measured by flow cytometry on a PBMC aliquot from every donor.

This entry is derived from a study of blood T cells in healthy people across ages (dated by TCRdb to the mid-2010s). Study-level background: In model experiments, roughly one uniquely barcoded TCR beta cDNA molecule per two T cells was captured by template switching. To track age-related changes in TCR beta repertoire diversity, the study relied on deep sequencing normalized with unique cDNA molecular identifiers. For two donors (one aged 18 to 30 and one aged 80 or older), the study analyzed two additional independent replicas of 1 million unique cDNA reads from the same blood draw. Four age groups were formed from the donors: young (average 16 years), middle-aged (approximately 40), aged (around 62) and long-lived (about 75). The study at large found these results: A strong correlation was found between observed TCR beta diversity and the percentage of naive T cells measured by flow cytometry. Bulk unsorted PBMC profiling prevented conclusive comparison of naive and antigen-experienced compartments. As age increased, observed TCR beta diversity per million T cells dropped in a roughly linear way, and a significant reduction was already evident by age about 40. Compared with the aged group, the long-lived group had more naive CD4+ T cells, fewer expanded clones and increased TCR diversity, suggesting age selection. Donor CMV infection status was unknown, potentially confounding age-related changes in expanded clonotypes. Total diversity estimates from one million sequenced T cells were considered lower bounds and underestimates.

Library creation used 5' RACE. The reads were generated on an Illumina HiSeq 2500. The second PCR ran for roughly 7 to 12 cycles and used a J-beta primer mix along with a sample-barcoded 5' primer. A template-switch 5' adaptor carrying 12 random nucleotides introduced a unique molecular identifier onto each TCR beta cDNA molecule. Each sample yielded at least 2.5 million CDR3-containing paired-end reads. All of the RNA was converted into first-strand cDNA using the Mint cDNA synthesis kit, with a TRBC-specific oligonucleotide serving as the primer. Following uracil-DNA glycosylase treatment, all cDNA underwent a first 18-cycle PCR with the universal primers M1SS and BC2_uni_R. The original pipeline was this. Normalization of each sample was performed by random selection of 1 million high-quality reads, each carrying a distinct molecular identifier. Instead of being binned into consensus sequences, reads with shared molecular identifiers were discarded. MiTCR, set to a Q25 quality threshold and the strictest error-elimination algorithm, was used for CDR3 identification, clonotype clustering and error correction. A nonparametric unseen species model using Euler transformation provided a lower-bound estimate of total TCR beta diversity. TCRdb itself trimmed the public reads at Q25 with fastp, ran MiXCR and retained productive beta chains. Each CDR3 protein gets just one entry, which takes the most common genes and DNA from the rows behind it. TCRdb's processing, not the study's, gives the V and J calls here. The sample contains around 1,000,000 distinct CDR3 sequences, 20% to 25% of them found a single time. Of the sample, less than 0.75% is held by the ten largest clones.

This sample was also put to use in a study of T cells of mothers and their children. The second investigation adds: Nine systemically healthy Caucasian individuals, comprising three mothers and their six children, were included as donors. cDNA synthesis consumed the entire amount of extracted RNA, loaded at around 1.5 ug RNA in each 15 ul reaction. Sample barcodes and 2-4 random nucleotides were added via the M1S primer in the second PCR. Each mother yielded over 9 million TCR beta CDR3 reads and each child 2.5 million to 3 million reads. Thymic selection similarly shapes TCR recombination output in related and unrelated pairs, with minor effect from inherited differences. Normalized repertoire overlap was always found to be slightly, but never significantly, higher in related mother-child pairs than in unrelated mother-child pairs. No persistent microchimeric T cell clones were detected, at a sensitivity of around 97 clones per million clonotypes. The study used deep NGS to compare TCR beta repertoires of mothers and children, seeking features distinguishing related mother-child pairs from unrelated individuals. On average, the children were roughly 10 +/- 4 years old, while the mothers were about 37 +/- 4 years old. After adapter ligation with NEBNext reagents, the libraries were sequenced on Illumina HiSeq 2000 with 100+100 nt paired-end reads. Mother and child libraries were prepared a month apart and sequenced in separate runs to prevent cross-contamination. For each donor, between about 500,000 and 2,200,000 distinct TCR beta clonotypes were identified. Naive TCR beta clonotypes were estimated from low-frequency clonotypes matched to each donor's FACS-determined naive share, without sorting.

The clonotype was recovered from a girl aged 2 to 10 in good health. The material sequenced was blood. This chain joins TRBV29-1 to TRBJ2-5, with the identity of the D gene unclear. The DNA is as follows: TGCAGCCCTTGCTTGCAGACCCAGTACTTC. This codes for CSPCLQTQYF.